This T cell receptor (beta chain) was sequenced for a study of shared clonotypes between healthy human individuals. Produced via immunoSEQ multiplex PCR; TCRdb's table is partial and in-frame only. The sample shows approximately 2.5 million clones, approximately 92% of them seen only once. CD45RA-negative memory and CD45RA+ naive subsets were split from the CD4+ cells. CDR1 and CDR2 from the germline V gene are LNHNV and YYDKDF (reference sequence). V lost 1 base, J lost 5 bases, and 11 bases lay in between. The CDR3 totals 15 residues. This chain joins TRBV15 and TRBJ1-4; tentatively, D is TRBD1 (5 bases). This clonotype was obtained from a young man in good health. Sequencing input: naive CD4+ T cells sorted from blood. Subset of the sample: CD45RA+ positively selected. Written as DNA, the CDR3 is TGTGCCACCAGCAGAGCTGGTGGGGGAAATGAAAAACTGTTTTTT. It yields the protein CATSRAGGGNEKLFF.